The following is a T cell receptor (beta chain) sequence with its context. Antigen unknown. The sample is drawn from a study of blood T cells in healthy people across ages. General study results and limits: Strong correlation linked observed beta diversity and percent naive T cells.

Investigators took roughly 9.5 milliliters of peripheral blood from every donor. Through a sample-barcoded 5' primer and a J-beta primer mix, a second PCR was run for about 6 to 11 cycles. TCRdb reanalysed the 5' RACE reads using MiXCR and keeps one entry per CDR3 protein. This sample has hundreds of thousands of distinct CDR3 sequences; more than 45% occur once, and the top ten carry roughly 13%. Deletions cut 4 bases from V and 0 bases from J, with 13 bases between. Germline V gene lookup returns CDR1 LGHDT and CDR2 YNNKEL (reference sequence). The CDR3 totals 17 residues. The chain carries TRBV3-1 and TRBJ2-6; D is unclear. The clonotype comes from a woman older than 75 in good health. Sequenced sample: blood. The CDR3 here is CASSRRLTDSGANVLTF. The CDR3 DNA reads TGTGCCAGCAGCCGGAGACTGACCGACTCTGGGGCCAACGTCCTGACTTTC.